Included here is one TCR beta chain sequence, with context. The record originates from a study of shared T cell receptors in the human thymus. Here immunoSEQ multiplex PCR was the method, and the copy in TCRdb shows in-frame clones only, minus some. This table holds 700,000 to 750,000 clones, 70% to 90% found once. CDR1 is SGHVS, CDR2 FQNEAQ, per germline. This CDR3 comprises 16 residues. The V end was cut by 5 bases, the J end by 4 bases, with 20 bases between. The same data also contributed to another study, on human thymus T cells. From that report: Obtained as resections during corrective heart surgery, the thymus tissue was then studied. In thymic and blood repertoires alike, V and J usage looked biased. Thymic repertoires overlap heavily among unrelated individuals, related research has reported.

This clonotype was sampled from a girl less than two years old with a congenital heart defect. Sample: thymocytes. The chain joins TRBV7-8 to TRBJ2-5, with D possibly being TRBD1 (6 bases). The CDR3, as DNA: TGTGCCAGCAGCGAATGGATCAGGGGCCATTTAGAGACCCAGTACTTC. As protein: CASSEWIRGHLETQYF.